The source of this TCR beta chain is a study of shared clonotypes between healthy human individuals. Looking at the study overall: CD4 naive cells filled three plates per donor, CD4 memory three, CD8 naive two and CD8 memory one.

Naive CD8 isolation took CD45RO-negative cells positively selected for CCR7 and excluded terminally differentiated effector memory CD45RA+ cells. Profiled with immunoSEQ multiplex PCR; TCRdb holds only in-frame clones, not every one. This table has about 2.1 million clones, just over 90% appearing once. The CDR3 contains 16 residues. V was pared by 3 bases and J by 4 bases, with 10 bases of the junction left unmatched. Germline V lookup: CDR1 MDHEN, CDR2 SYDVKM. The source is a man aged 18 to 30 in good health. Some clones in this sample may be carry-over from other donors' samples. Sequencing used naive CD8+ T cells from PBMCs. The chain recombines TRBV28 with TRBJ2-3, with 7 bases aligning to TRBD2. DNA of the CDR3: TGTGCCAGCAGTTTTATCGCTAGCGGAGCCCCAGATACGCAGTATTTT. Amino acid sequence: CASSFIASGAPDTQYF.